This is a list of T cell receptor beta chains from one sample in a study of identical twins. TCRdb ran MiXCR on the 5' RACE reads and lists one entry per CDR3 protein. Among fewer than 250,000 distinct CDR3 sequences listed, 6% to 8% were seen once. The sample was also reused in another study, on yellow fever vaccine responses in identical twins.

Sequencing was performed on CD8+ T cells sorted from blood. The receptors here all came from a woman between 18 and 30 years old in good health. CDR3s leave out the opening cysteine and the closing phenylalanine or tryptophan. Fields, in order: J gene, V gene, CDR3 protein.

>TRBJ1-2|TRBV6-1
ASEGYGYT
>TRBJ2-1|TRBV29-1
SVEDQITHEQF
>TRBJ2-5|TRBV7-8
ASSYFIEGAQETQY
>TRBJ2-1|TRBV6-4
ASSDGEESYNEQF
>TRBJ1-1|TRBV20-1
SAIRGNTEAF
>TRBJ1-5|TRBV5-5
ASSRSGNTNQPQH
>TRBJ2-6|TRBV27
ASSQPRGAGANVLT
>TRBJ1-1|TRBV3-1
ASSQQGANTEAF
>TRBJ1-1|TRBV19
ASMRGYRTEAF
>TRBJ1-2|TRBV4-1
ASSQSGGPLWGYT
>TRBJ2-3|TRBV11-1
ASSLRTSADTQY
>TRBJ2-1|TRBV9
ASSVDAPDEQF
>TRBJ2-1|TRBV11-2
ASSQRLAGDNNEQF
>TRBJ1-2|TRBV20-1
SASIPYGYT
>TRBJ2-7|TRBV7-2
ASSYNRAHYEQY
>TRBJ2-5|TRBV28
ASSPLAGAEQETQY